This is a list of T cell receptor beta chains from one sample in a study of blood T cell repertoires in COVID-19. Measured with immunoSEQ multiplex PCR; TCRdb has only the in-frame clones, and not every one. The sample includes around 180,000 clones, about four fifths of them seen just once. The sample was peripheral blood. Every receptor here comes from a woman older than 75 with active or convalescent COVID-19. Each CDR3 is given with its conserved first and last residue. D genes are given only for firm matches. The size of a clone is reported for some rows only, either as once, few or many, or as a class for expanded clones.

>.|.|TRBJ1-1|TRBV28
CASSLYREWVSGEAFF
TGTGCCAGCAGTTTATACAGAGAGTGGGTAAGTGGTGAAGCTTTCTTT
>.|.|TRBJ1-1|TRBV9
CASSLGGRDTEAFF
TGTGCCAGCAGTTTGGGGGGGAGGGACACTGAAGCTTTCTTT
>TRBD1|.|TRBJ2-3|TRBV6-5
CASMYGTVQFDTQYF
TGTGCCAGCATGTACGGGACAGTCCAATTTGATACGCAGTATTTT
>TRBD2|.|TRBJ2-1|TRBV5-1
CASSLNFPGLAENEQFF
TGCGCCAGCAGCTTGAATTTCCCGGGACTAGCGGAAAATGAGCAGTTCTTC
>.|.|TRBJ1-3|TRBV28
CASSSGSGNTIYF
TGTGCCAGCAGTTCAGGCTCTGGAAACACCATATATTTT
>.|few|TRBJ2-5|TRBV9
CASSRDEATQYF
TGTGCCAGCAGCCGTGACGAGGCGACCCAGTACTTC
>TRBD2|.|TRBJ2-2|TRBV18
CASSPPASGRTGELFF
TGTGCCAGCTCACCACCGGCTAGCGGGAGGACCGGGGAGCTGTTTTTT
>.|.|TRBJ2-2|TRBV3-1/TRBV3-2
CASSQIAANTGELFF
TGTGCCAGCAGCCAGATAGCGGCTAACACCGGGGAGCTGTTTTTT
>TRBD2|.|TRBJ2-1|TRBV24-1
CATSDWTRSGSSVVHNEQFF
TGTGCCACCAGTGATTGGACAAGAAGCGGGAGTTCGGTAGTCCACAATGAGCAGTTCTTC
>.|.|TRBJ2-1|TRBV27
CASSFRGFYNEQFF
TGTGCCAGCAGTTTCCGCGGGTTTTACAATGAGCAGTTCTTC
>.|.|TRBJ2-5|TRBV6-5
CASSYAGAGSQETQYF
TGTGCCAGCAGTTACGCGGGGGCAGGATCCCAAGAGACCCAGTACTTC
>.|few|TRBJ2-2|TRBV9
CASSEGLNTGELFF
TGTGCCAGCAGCGAAGGACTCAACACCGGGGAGCTGTTTTTT
>.|once|TRBJ2-2|TRBV21-1
CASSTHPPPSSTLPFAGELFF
TGTGCCAGCAGCACCCATCCTCCCCCCAGCAGCACACTACCTTTTGCCGGGGAGCTGTTTTTT
>.|.|TRBJ1-4|TRBV6-6
CASIPGGVNEKLFF
TGTGCCAGCATCCCGGGGGGGGTTAATGAAAAACTGTTTTTT
>TRBD2|once|TRBJ2-1|TRBV2
CASRLAEGGEQFF
TGTGCCAGCAGACTAGCGGAGGGGGGTGAGCAGTTCTTC
>.|.|TRBJ2-1|TRBV2
CASSDGFF
TGTGCCAGCAGTGACGGGTTCTTC
>.|few|TRBJ2-2|TRBV7-2
CASSLGNRDTGELFF
TGTGCCAGCAGCTTAGGGAACAGGGACACCGGGGAGCTGTTTTTT
>.|few|TRBJ2-1|TRBV6-5
CASSYSLAHYNEQFF
TGTGCCAGCAGTTACAGCCTAGCCCATTACAATGAGCAGTTCTTC
>.|.|TRBJ1-5|TRBV18
CASSPIRVRNQPQHF
TGTGCCAGCTCACCAATCAGGGTTCGCAATCAGCCCCAGCATTTT
>TRBD2|.|TRBJ2-3|TRBV25-1
CASSGSGSVTDTQYF
TGTGCCAGCAGTGGTAGCGGGAGCGTAACAGATACGCAGTATTTT
>TRBD1|.|TRBJ2-5|TRBV5-4
CASSSTGGAETQYF
TGTGCCAGCAGCTCGACAGGGGGCGCGGAGACCCAGTACTTC
>.|.|TRBJ2-2|TRBV12-5
CASGPPGRGNTGELFF
TGTGCTAGTGGCCCGCCCGGACGGGGGAACACCGGGGAGCTGTTTTTT
>TRBD1|.|TRBJ1-6|TRBV7-9
CASSSGAGGKGSPLHF
TGTGCCAGCAGCTCCGGGGCAGGGGGTAAGGGTTCACCCCTCCACTTT
>TRBD2|.|TRBJ2-1|TRBV7-3
CASSILAGINEQFF
TGTGCCAGCAGCATACTAGCGGGGATCAATGAGCAGTTCTTC
>TRBD2|.|TRBJ2-3|TRBV19
CATNAGTSGIGTDTQYF
TGTGCCACAAACGCCGGGACTAGCGGGATCGGCACAGATACGCAGTATTTT
>TRBD1|once|TRBJ1-6|TRBV30
CAWSLRQGDSPLHF
TGTGCCTGGAGTCTCCGACAGGGTGATTCACCCCTCCACTTT
>TRBD1|few|TRBJ1-1|TRBV19
CASSIVSGGEGNTEAFF
TGTGCCAGTAGTATAGTATCAGGGGGTGAGGGGAACACTGAAGCTTTCTTT
>TRBD2|.|TRBJ2-1|TRBV3-1/TRBV3-2
CASSQDRDYPPHEQFF
TGTGCCAGCAGCCAAGATCGGGACTACCCGCCCCATGAGCAGTTCTTC
>TRBD2|.|TRBJ2-2|TRBV2
CASTLEPRGRAGELFF
TGTGCCAGCACACTGGAGCCTCGCGGGAGGGCCGGGGAGCTGTTTTTT
>TRBD1|.|TRBJ2-3|TRBV19
CASSSRTGGNTDTQYF
TGTGCCAGTAGTAGCAGGACAGGGGGTAACACAGATACGCAGTATTTT
>.|.|TRBJ1-5|TRBV5-6
CASSWQGSDQPQHF
TGTGCCAGCAGCTGGCAGGGATCTGATCAGCCCCAGCATTTT
>.|.|TRBJ1-1|TRBV21-1
CASSKKWVVIKGLNTEAFF
TGTGCCAGCAGCAAAAAATGGGTCGTAATTAAGGGGCTGAACACTGAAGCTTTCTTT
>TRBD1|.|TRBJ1-6|TRBV28
CASSSGTGWSPLHF
TGTGCCAGCAGCTCCGGGACAGGGTGGTCACCCCTCCACTTT
>TRBD1|.|TRBJ1-2|TRBV3-1/TRBV3-2
CASSPRTGSYGYTF
TGTGCCAGCAGCCCGAGGACAGGGTCCTATGGCTACACCTTC
>TRBD1|.|TRBJ1-2|TRBV5-1
CASSLARQGQDGYTF
TGCGCCAGCAGCTTGGCAAGACAGGGGCAGGATGGCTACACCTTC
>TRBD1|.|TRBJ2-7|TRBV28
CASSNGQGANEQYF
TGTGCCAGCAGTAATGGACAGGGGGCTAACGAGCAGTACTTC
>TRBD1|.|TRBJ1-2|TRBV9
CASSVVDRGLYGYTF
TGTGCCAGCAGCGTAGTCGACAGGGGGTTGTATGGCTACACCTTC
>.|.|TRBJ2-7|TRBV4-1
CASSQVSGTHYEQYF
TGCGCCAGCAGCCAGGTTTCCGGGACACACTACGAGCAGTACTTC
>.|.|TRBJ2-1|TRBV24-1
CATSGYPGTKGDEQFF
TGTGCCACCAGTGGATATCCCGGGACCAAGGGGGATGAGCAGTTCTTC
>TRBD1|.|TRBJ1-1|TRBV7-3
CASSPQGIMGHTEAFF
TGTGCCAGCAGCCCACAGGGGATTATGGGGCACACTGAAGCTTTCTTT
>.|once|TRBJ1-6|TRBV5-1
CASSRKGDYNSPLHF
TGCGCCAGCAGCAGGAAAGGAGACTATAATTCACCCCTCCACTTT
>.|.|TRBJ1-1|TRBV9
CASSVATAPIGFF
TGTGCCAGCAGCGTAGCTACCGCCCCCATTGGTTTCTTT
>.|.|TRBJ1-1|TRBV5-1
CASSLRRLVVGGAEAFF
TGCGCCAGCAGCTTACGACGGCTGGTAGTAGGGGGGGCTGAAGCTTTCTTT
>TRBD1|.|TRBJ1-1|TRBV9
CASSPRTGATEAFF
TGTGCCAGCAGCCCTCGGACAGGGGCCACTGAAGCTTTCTTT
>TRBD2|.|TRBJ2-1|TRBV4-1
CASSQDRLAGGRNEQFF
TGCGCCAGCAGCCAAGATCGCCTAGCGGGAGGTAGGAATGAGCAGTTCTTC
>TRBD2|few|TRBJ2-1|TRBV27
CASSSLSGRTYNEQFF
TGTGCCAGCAGTTCCTTGAGCGGGAGGACGTACAATGAGCAGTTCTTC